Reported below is one T cell receptor (beta chain). No antigen is known for it. This specimen belongs to a study of T cell responses to AZD1222 COVID-19 vaccine. Study in general: Pooled together were second doses at about 4 or about 12 weeks. Findings and limits, study-wide: Reports say nearly half of spike-specific TCRs go after unmutated variant regions.

Germline V CDR1 and CDR2: MNHEY, SVGAGI. V lost 2 bases and J lost 0, with 10 bases in between. This CDR3 has 16 residues. The assay was immunoSEQ multiplex PCR, and TCRdb's table has in-frame clones only and misses some. The sample holds 85,000 to 100,000 clones, around 73% seen once. Here the sequenced sample was peripheral blood, taken on day 0 of AZD1222 vaccination. The chain joins TRBV6-5 to TRBJ1-4, with TRBD1 as a possible D gene (5 bases). This sequence originates from an adult in good health. The CDR3 DNA sequence: TGTGCCAGCAGTTACCGAGGGGCGACAACTAATGAAAAACTGTTTTTT. Its translation: CASSYRGATTNEKLFF.